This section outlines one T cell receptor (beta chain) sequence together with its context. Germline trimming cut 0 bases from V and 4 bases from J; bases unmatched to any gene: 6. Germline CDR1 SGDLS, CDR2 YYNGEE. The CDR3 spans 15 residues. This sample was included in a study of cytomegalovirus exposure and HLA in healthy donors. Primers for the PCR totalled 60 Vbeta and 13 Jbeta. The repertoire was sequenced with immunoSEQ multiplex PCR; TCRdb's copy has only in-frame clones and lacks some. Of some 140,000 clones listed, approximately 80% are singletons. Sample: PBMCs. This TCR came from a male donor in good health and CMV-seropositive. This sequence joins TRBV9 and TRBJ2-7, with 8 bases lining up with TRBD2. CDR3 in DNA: TGTGCCAGCAGCGTAGGGGGCGGGAGGAGTTACGAGCAGTACTTC. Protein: CASSVGGGRSYEQYF.